This T cell receptor (beta chain) stems from a study of blood T cell repertoires in COVID-19. Study-wide context: T cells, B-cell-depleted T cells, or PBMCs supplied cDNA or gDNA.

Profiled with immunoSEQ multiplex PCR; TCRdb holds only in-frame clones, not every one. The sample records approximately 200,000 clones, more than 80% being singletons. This sequence was found in a man aged 25-40 years who had recovered from COVID-19. The sequenced sample consisted of PBMCs or T cells enriched from blood (not recorded which).

The CDR3 here is CASLRDSTLSGYGYTF. The CDR3 nucleotides read TGTGCCAGCCTCAGGGACAGTACCCTTTCGGGTTATGGCTACACCTTC. The genes are TRBV21-1 and TRBJ1-2; TRBD1, the table's D call, lacks a check against the DNA. TRBV21-1 is listed as a pseudogene. The CDR3 covers 16 residues.